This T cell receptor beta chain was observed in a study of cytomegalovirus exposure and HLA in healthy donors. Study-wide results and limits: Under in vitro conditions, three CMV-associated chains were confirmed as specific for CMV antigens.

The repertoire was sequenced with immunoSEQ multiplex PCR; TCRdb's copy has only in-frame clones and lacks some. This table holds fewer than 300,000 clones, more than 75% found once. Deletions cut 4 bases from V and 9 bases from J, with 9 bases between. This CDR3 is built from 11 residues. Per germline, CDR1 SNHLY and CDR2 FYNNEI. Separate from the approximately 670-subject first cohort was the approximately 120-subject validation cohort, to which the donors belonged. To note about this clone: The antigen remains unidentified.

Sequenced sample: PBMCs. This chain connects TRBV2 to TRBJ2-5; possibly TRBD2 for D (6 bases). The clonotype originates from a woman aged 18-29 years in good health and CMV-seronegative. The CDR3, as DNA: TGTGCCAGCAGTGGCGGGGTCCCCCAGTACTTC. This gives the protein CASSGGVPQYF. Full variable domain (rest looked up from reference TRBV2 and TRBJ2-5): EPEVTQTPSHQVTQMGQEVILRCVPISNHLYFYWYRQILGQKVEFLVSFYNNEISEKSEIFDDQFSVERPDGSNFTLKIRSTKLEDSAMYFCASSGGVPQYFGPGTRLLVL.